This TCR beta chain is drawn from a study of shared clonotypes between healthy human individuals. Trimming cost V 6 bases and J 0 bases; bases outside gene matches: 5. Germline assignment: CDR1 MNHEY and CDR2 SVGAGI. The CDR3 contains 15 residues. The input for sorted-subset replicate PCRs was around 0.2 ug DNA, tens of thousands of T cell genomes. TCRdb keeps only in-frame clones here, not all; method: immunoSEQ multiplex PCR. This table holds about 2 million clones, about 95% found once. Positively selected for CCR7, the CD45RO-negative cells used as naive CD8 cells excluded terminally differentiated effector memory CD45RA+ cells.

Material: naive CD8+ T cells sorted from blood. The chain recombines TRBV6-5 with TRBJ2-7; 10 bases align to TRBD2. The origin of this receptor is a man between 18 and 29 years old in good health. The DNA of the CDR3 is TGTGCCAGCAGCTTAGCGGGGGGACTCTCCTACGAGCAGTACTTC. Protein: CASSLAGGLSYEQYF.